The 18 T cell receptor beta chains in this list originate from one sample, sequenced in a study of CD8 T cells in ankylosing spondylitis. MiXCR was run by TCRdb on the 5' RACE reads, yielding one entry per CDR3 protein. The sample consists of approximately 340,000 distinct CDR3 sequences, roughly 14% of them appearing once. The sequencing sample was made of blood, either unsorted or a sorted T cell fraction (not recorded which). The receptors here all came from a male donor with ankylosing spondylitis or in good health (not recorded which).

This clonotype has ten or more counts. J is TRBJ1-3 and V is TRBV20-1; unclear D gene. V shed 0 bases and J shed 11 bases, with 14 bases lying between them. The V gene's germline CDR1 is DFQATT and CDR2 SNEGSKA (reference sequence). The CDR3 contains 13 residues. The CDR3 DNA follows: TGCAGTGCTAGAGAACCGACTGTCAACGCCATATATTTT. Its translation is CSAREPTVNAIYF.

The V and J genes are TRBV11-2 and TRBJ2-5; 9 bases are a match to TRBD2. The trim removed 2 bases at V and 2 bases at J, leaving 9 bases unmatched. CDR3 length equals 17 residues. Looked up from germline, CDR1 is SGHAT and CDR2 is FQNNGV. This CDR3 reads CASSLTSVLAGQETQYF. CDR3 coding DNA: TGTGCCAGCAGCTTAACTTCGGTTCTAGCGGGGCAAGAGACCCAGTACTTC.

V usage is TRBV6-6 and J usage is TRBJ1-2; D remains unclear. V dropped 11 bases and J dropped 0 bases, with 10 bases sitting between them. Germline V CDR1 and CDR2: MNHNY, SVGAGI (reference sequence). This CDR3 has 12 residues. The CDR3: CASKGANYGYTF. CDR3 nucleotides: TGTGCCTCCAAGGGCGCTAACTATGGCTACACCTTC.

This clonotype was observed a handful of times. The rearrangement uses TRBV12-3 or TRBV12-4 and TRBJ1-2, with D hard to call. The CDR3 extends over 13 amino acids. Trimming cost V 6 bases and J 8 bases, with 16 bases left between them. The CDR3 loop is CASSQTTSGGYTF. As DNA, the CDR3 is TGTGCCAGCAGCCAAACGACCTCCGGGGGCTACACCTTC.

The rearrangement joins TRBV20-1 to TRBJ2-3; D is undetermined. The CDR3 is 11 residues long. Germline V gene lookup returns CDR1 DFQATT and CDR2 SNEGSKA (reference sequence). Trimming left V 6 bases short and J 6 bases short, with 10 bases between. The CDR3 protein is CSASASDTQYF. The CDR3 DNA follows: TGCAGTGCAAGTGCTTCCGATACGCAGTATTTT.

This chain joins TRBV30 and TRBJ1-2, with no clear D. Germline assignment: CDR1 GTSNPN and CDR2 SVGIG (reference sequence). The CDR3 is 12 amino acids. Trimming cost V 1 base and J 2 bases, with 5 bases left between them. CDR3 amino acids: CAWSERNYGYTF. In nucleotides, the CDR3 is TGTGCCTGGAGTGAGAGAAACTATGGCTACACCTTC.

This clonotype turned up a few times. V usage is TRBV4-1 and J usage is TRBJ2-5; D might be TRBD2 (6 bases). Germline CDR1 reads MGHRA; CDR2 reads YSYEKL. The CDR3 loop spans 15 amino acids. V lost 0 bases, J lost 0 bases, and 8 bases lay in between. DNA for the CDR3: TGCGCCAGCAGCCAAGATCGGACTAACCAAGAGACCCAGTACTTC. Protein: CASSQDRTNQETQYF.

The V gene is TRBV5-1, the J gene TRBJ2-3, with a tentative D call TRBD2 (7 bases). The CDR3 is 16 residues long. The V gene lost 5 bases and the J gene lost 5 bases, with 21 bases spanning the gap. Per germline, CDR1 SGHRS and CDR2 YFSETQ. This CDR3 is CASSPQGGAIGDTQYF. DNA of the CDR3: TGCGCCAGCAGTCCCCAAGGGGGGGCGATTGGAGATACGCAGTATTTT. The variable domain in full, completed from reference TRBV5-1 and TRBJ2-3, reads KAGVTQTPRYLIKTRGQQVTLSCSPISGHRSVSWYQQTPGQGLQFLFEYFSETQRNKGNFPGRFSGRQFSNSRSEMNVSTLELGDSALYLCASSPQGGAIGDTQYFGPGTRLTVL.

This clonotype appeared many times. The CDR3 nucleotides read TGCGCCAGCAGCCAAAAGGATTTCTCTGGAAACACCATATATTTT. Translating it yields CASSQKDFSGNTIYF. The chain employs TRBV4-1 and TRBJ1-3, with D uncertain. The CDR3 length is 15 residues. V gave up 2 bases and J gave up 0 bases, with 8 bases separating them. Germline V gene lookup returns CDR1 MGHRA and CDR2 YSYEKL.

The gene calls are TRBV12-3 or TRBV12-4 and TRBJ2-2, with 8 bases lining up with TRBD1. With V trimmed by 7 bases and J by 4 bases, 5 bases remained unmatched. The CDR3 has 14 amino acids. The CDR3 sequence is CASTPDRGTGELFF. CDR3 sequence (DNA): TGTGCCAGCACCCCTGACAGGGGCACCGGGGAGCTGTTTTTT.

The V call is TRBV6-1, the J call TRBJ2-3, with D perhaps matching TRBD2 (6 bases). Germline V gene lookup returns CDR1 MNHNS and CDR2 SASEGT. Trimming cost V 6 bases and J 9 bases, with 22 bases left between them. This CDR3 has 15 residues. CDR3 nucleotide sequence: TGTGCCAGCAGCAATCCGGGACTCGCCAAGGGGACGCAGTATTTT. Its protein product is CASSNPGLAKGTQYF.

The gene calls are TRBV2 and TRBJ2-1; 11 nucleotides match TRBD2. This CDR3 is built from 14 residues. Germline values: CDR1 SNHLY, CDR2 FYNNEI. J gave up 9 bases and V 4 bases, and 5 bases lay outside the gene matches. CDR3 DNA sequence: TGTGCCAGCAGTGGACTAGCGGGGTATGGTGAGCAGTTCTTC. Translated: CASSGLAGYGEQFF.

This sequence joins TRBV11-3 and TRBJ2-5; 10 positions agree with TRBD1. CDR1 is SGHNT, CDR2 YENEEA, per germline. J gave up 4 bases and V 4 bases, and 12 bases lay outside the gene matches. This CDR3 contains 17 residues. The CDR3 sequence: CASSSPRTGGLRETQYF. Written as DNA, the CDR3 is TGTGCCAGCAGCTCCCCGAGGACAGGGGGGTTGAGAGAGACCCAGTACTTC.

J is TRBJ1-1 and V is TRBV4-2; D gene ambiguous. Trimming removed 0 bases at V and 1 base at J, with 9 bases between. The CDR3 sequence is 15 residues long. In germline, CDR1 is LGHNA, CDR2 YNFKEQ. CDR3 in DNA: TGTGCCAGCAGCCAAGACATTCTGGGGAACACTGAAGCTTTCTTT. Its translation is CASSQDILGNTEAFF.

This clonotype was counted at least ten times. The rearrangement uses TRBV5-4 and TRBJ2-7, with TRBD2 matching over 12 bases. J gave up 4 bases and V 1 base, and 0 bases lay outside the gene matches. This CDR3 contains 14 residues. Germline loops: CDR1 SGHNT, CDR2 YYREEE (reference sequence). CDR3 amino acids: CASSLTSGRYEQYF. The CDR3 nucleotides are TGTGCCAGCAGCTTGACTAGCGGGAGGTACGAGCAGTACTTC.

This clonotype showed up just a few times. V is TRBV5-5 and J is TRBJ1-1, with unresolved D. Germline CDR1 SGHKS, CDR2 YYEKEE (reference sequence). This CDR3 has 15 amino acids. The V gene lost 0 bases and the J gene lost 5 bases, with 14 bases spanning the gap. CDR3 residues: CASSLGYTTGTEAFF. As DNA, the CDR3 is TGTGCCAGCAGCTTGGGATATACCACGGGAACTGAAGCTTTCTTT.

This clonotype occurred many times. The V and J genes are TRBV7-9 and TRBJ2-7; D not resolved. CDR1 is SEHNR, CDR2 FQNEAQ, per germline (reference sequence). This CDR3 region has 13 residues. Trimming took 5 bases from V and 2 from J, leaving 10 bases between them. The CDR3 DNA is TGTGCCAGCAGCCCGCCTCGGGCCTACGAGCAGTACTTC. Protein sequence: CASSPPRAYEQYF. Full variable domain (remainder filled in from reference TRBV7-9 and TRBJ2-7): DTGVSQNPRHKITKRGQNVTFRCDPISEHNRLYWYRQTLGQGPEFLTYFQNEAQLEKSRLLSDRFSAERPKGSFSTLEIQRTEQGDSAMYLCASSPPRAYEQYFGPGTRLTVT.

This CDR3 is CASSQTGTDEKLFF. In DNA, the CDR3 is TGTGCCAGCAGCCAGACCGGGACAGATGAAAAACTGTTTTTT. The chain uses TRBV12-3 or TRBV12-4 and TRBJ1-4; TRBD1 aligns across 7 bases. The V gene end was trimmed by 6 bases and the J gene end by 6 bases; junction bases not matched to a gene: 7. The CDR3 loop spans 14 amino acids.